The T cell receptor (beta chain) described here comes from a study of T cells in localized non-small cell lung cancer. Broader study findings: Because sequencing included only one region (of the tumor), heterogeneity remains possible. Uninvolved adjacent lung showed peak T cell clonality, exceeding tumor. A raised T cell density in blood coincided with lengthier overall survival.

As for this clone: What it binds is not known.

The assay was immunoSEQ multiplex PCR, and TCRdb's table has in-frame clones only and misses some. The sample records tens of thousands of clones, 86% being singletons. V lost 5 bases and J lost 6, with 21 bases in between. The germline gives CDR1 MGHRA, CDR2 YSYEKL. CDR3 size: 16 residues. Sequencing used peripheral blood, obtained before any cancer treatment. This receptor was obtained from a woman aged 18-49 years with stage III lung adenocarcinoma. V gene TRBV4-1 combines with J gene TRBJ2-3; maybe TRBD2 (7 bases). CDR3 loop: CASSRGSGGGLDTQYF. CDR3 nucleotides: TGCGCCAGCAGCAGGGGTAGTGGGGGGGGCCTGGATACGCAGTATTTT.